Below, 2 T cell receptor beta chains from the same sample are listed, as sequenced in a study of cytomegalovirus exposure and HLA in healthy donors. The study ran its PCR with 60 Vbeta and 13 Jbeta primers. Sequencing used immunoSEQ multiplex PCR; TCRdb keeps in-frame clones, though not all of them. The table lists approximately 200,000 clones, approximately 80% of them singletons. What was sequenced was PBMCs. All receptors come from a man aged 40-50 years in good health and CMV-seronegative.

The chain carries TRBV9 and TRBJ2-5, with 7 nucleotides matching TRBD2. CDR3 length: 16 amino acids. Losses at the gene ends were 0 bases for V and 5 bases for J; bases not matched to a gene: 10. CDR1 and CDR2 (germline): SGDLS, YYNGEE. CDR3: CASSVEGRGGAETQYF. The DNA of the CDR3 is TGTGCCAGCAGCGTAGAGGGGAGGGGCGGGGCGGAGACCCAGTACTTC.

The table lists this clone with a few counts. The chain recombines TRBV4-2 with TRBJ1-2; 9 nucleotides line up with TRBD1. The CDR3 loop spans 15 amino acids. Germline V CDR1 and CDR2: LGHNA, YNFKEQ. Trimming removed 0 bases from V and 7 bases from J; junction bases left unmatched: 6. In DNA form, the CDR3 reads TGTGCCAGCAGCCAAGAAGTGGGACAGGGTAGTGGCTACACCTTC. Its protein is CASSQEVGQGSGYTF.